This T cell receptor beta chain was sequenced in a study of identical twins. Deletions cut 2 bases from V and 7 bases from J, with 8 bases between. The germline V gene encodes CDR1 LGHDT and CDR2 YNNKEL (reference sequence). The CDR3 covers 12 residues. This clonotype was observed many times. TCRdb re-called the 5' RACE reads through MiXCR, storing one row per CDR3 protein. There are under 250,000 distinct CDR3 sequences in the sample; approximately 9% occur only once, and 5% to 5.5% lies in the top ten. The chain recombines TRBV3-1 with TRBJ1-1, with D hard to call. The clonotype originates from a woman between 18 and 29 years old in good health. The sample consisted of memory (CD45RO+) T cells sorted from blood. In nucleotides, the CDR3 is TGTGCCAGCAGCCAACGGGCTTTTGAAGCTTTCTTT. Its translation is CASSQRAFEAFF.